This T cell receptor (beta chain) was recorded in a study of graft-versus-host responses after intestinal transplantation. As for the study in general: Each of the recipients got a multivisceral, liver-intestinal, or isolated intestinal transplant. Tacrolimus and steroids were given for about 3 years to all recipients after anti-thymocyte globulin induction. Study-level results: Graft-donor T cell macrochimerism coincided with high graft-versus-host to host-versus-graft clonal ratios in allografts. The authors found GvH clones in recipient marrow, some appearing first in ileum or blood.

Grafts had their tissue processed, releasing intraepithelial and lamina propria lymphocytes. This CDR3 region has 13 residues. Trimming shortened V by 1 base and J by 6 bases, and 7 bases separated the two germline ends. In germline, CDR1 is MNHEY, CDR2 SVGAGI. Clones were sequenced by immunoSEQ multiplex PCR, and TCRdb holds only the in-frame ones, with some missing. Of under 15,000 clones detected, around 79% appear once; the ten largest clones hold 4% to 5.5%. As for this clone: What it binds is unknown.

The sequence came from a human patient who received an intestinal transplant, so some T cells may come from the graft donor. V is TRBV6-5 and J is TRBJ2-1; D ambiguous. The sample was ileum tissue, taken roughly 5 months after intestinal transplantation. In nucleotides, the CDR3 is TGTGCCAGCAGTTACTTCCCGGGCAATGAGCAGTTCTTC. It encodes CASSYFPGNEQFF.